This TCR beta chain was captured in a study of shared clonotypes between healthy human individuals. Germline CDR1 LGHNT, CDR2 FRNRAP. Trimming stripped 1 base from V and 6 bases from J, with 10 bases between. The CDR3 sequence is 14 residues long. Clones were read by immunoSEQ multiplex PCR, and TCRdb kept only the in-frame ones, dropping some. The sample carries about 2.3 million clones, around 92% recorded once. A word on this clone: Antigen unknown.

Study-level results: A generally larger estimated richness was seen in naive subsets than in memory subsets.

This receptor was identified in a man between 18 and 29 years old in good health. Some clones in this sample may be carry-over from other donors' samples. Sequences were obtained from naive CD4+ T cells from PBMCs. As to subset: CD45RA+ positively selected. The V call is TRBV12-5, the J call TRBJ2-1; no reliable D call. CDR3: CASGLDLYGNEQFF. The CDR3, as DNA: TGTGCTAGTGGTTTGGACTTGTATGGCAATGAGCAGTTCTTC. Complete variable domain (other parts from reference TRBV12-5 and TRBJ2-1): DARVTQTPRHKVTEMGQEVTMRCQPILGHNTVFWYRQTMMQGLELLAYFRNRAPLDDSGMPKDRFSAEMPDATLATLKIQPSEPRDSAVYFCASGLDLYGNEQFFGPGTRLTVL.